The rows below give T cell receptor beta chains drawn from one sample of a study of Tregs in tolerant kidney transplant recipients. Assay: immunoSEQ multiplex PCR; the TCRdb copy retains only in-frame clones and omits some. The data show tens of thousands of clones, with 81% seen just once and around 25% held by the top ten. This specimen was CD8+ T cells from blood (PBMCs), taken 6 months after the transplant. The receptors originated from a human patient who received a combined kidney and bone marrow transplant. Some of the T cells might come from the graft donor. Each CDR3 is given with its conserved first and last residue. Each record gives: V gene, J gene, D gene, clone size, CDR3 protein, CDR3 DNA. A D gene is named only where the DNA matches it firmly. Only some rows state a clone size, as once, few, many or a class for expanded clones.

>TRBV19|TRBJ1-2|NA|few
CASSIGVNYGYTF
TGTGCCAGTAGTATCGGGGTTAACTATGGCTACACCTTC
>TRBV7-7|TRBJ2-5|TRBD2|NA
CASSLGGGRKETQYF
TGTGCCAGCAGCTTAGGGGGGGGAAGGAAAGAGACCCAGTACTTC
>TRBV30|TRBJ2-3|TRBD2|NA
CAWSDLAGGWTDTQYF
TGTGCCTGGAGTGACCTAGCGGGAGGATGGACAGATACGCAGTATTTT
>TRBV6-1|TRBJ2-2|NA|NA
CASSEAGQTGGLFF
TGTGCCAGCAGTGAAGCGGGGCAAACCGGGGGGCTGTTTTTT
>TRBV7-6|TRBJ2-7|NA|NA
CASSSAGNYYEQYF
TGTGCCAGCAGCTCAGCCGGGAACTACTACGAGCAGTACTTC
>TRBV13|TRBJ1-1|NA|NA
CASSLAEFRVSEAFF
TGTGCCAGCAGCTTAGCTGAATTCAGGGTTAGTGAAGCTTTCTTT
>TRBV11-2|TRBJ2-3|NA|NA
CASSSSADTQYF
TGTGCCAGCAGCTCGAGCGCAGATACGCAGTATTTT
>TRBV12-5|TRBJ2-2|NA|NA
CASGPGLGGPGELFF
TGTGCTAGTGGTCCCGGACTAGGGGGGCCCGGGGAGCTGTTTTTT
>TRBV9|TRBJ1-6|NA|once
CASSPGGSYNSPLHF
TGTGCCAGCAGCCCTGGGGGGTCCTATAATTCACCCCTCCACTTT
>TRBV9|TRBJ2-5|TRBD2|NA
CASSGGGLETQYF
TGTGCCAGCAGCGGGGGGGGACTAGAGACCCAGTACTTC
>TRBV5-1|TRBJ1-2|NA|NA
CASSLVGAAYGYTF
TGCGCCAGCAGTTTGGTAGGGGCCGCCTATGGCTACACCTTC
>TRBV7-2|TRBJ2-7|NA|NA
CASSLNRVSYEQYF
TGTGCCAGCAGCTTAAACAGGGTCAGCTACGAGCAGTACTTC
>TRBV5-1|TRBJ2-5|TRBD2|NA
CASSSGTSGGRGETQYF
TGCGCCAGCAGCTCCGGGACTAGCGGGGGGCGGGGAGAGACCCAGTACTTC
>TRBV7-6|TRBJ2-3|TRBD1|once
CASSPTGKSMDTQYF
TGTGCCAGCAGCCCGACAGGGAAGTCAATGGATACGCAGTATTTT
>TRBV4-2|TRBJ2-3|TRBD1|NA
CASSLGQGAYTDTQYF
TGTGCCAGCAGCTTAGGGCAGGGGGCTTACACAGATACGCAGTATTTT
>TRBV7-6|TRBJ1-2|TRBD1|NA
CASSLGTGADGYTF
TGTGCCAGCAGCTTAGGGACAGGGGCGGATGGCTACACCTTC
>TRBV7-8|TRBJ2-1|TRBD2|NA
CASSQQTSGGNNEQFF
TGTGCCAGCAGCCAGCAGACTAGCGGGGGGAACAATGAGCAGTTCTTC
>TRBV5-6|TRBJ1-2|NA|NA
CASSPGVDYGYTF
TGTGCCAGCAGCCCAGGGGTTGACTATGGCTACACCTTC
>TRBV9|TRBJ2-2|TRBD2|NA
CASSPWTSGGAGELFF
TGTGCCAGCAGCCCATGGACTAGCGGGGGGGCCGGGGAGCTGTTTTTT
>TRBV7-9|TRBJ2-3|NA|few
CATRGGMHDTQYF
TGTGCCACCAGGGGCGGGATGCATGATACGCAGTATTTT
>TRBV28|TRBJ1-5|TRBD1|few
CASSFTPGTGIVNQPQHF
TGTGCCAGCAGCTTTACTCCCGGGACAGGGATAGTCAATCAGCCCCAGCATTTT
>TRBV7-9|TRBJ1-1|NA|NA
CASIGWLDTEAFF
TGTGCCAGCATCGGGTGGCTCGACACTGAAGCTTTCTTT
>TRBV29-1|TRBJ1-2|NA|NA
CSVEDHNRNYGYTF
TGCAGCGTTGAAGATCACAACAGGAACTATGGCTACACCTTC
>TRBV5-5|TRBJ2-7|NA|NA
CASSSNRGTYEQYF
TGTGCCAGCAGCTCCAATAGGGGGACCTACGAGCAGTACTTC
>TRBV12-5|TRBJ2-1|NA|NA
CASGLIRGPNNEQLF
TGTGCTAGTGGTTTAATCCGAGGGCCCAACAATGAGCAGCTCTTC
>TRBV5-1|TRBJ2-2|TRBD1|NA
CASSPTGTGYTGELFF
TGCGCCAGTTCCCCGACCGGGACAGGGTACACCGGGGAGCTGTTTTTT
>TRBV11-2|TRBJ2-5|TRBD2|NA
CASSVATSGGQETQYF
TGTGCCAGCAGCGTAGCTACTAGCGGGGGCCAAGAGACCCAGTACTTC
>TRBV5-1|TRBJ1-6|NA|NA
CASSLLEGSSYNSPLHF
TGCGCCAGCAGCTTGTTGGAGGGGAGCTCCTATAATTCCCCCCTCCACTTT
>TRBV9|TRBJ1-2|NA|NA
CASGPQTNYGYTF
TGTGCCAGCGGGCCTCAGACCAACTATGGCTACACCTTC
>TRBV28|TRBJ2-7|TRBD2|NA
CASSLVRTSDPEEKQYF
TGTGCCAGCAGTTTAGTTAGGACTAGCGACCCTGAGGAGAAGCAGTACTTC
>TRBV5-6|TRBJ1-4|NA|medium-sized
CASSLSGGEKLFF
TGTGCCAGCAGCTTAAGCGGGGGTGAAAAACTGTTTTTT
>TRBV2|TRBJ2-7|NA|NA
CASSPRGLPYEQYF
TGTGCCAGCAGTCCAAGGGGTCTCCCCTACGAGCAGTACTTC
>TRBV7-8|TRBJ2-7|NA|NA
CASSPQDRDEQYF
TGTGCCAGCAGCCCCCAAGACAGAGACGAGCAGTACTTC
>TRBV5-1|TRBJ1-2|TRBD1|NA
CASSSPDLTGMPSGYTF
TGCGCCAGCAGCTCGCCCGACTTGACAGGGATGCCCAGTGGCTACACCTTC
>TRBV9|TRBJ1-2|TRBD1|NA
CASSGYLGQTRVYGYTF
TGTGCCAGCAGCGGATATCTGGGACAGACCCGGGTCTATGGCTACACCTTC
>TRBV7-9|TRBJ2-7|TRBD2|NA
CASSPGTSGTLSSYEQYF
TGTGCCAGCAGCCCTGGGACTAGCGGGACCCTCAGCTCCTACGAGCAGTACTTC
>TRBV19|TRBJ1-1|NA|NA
CASTPGDTEAFF
TGTGCCAGTACCCCAGGGGACACTGAAGCTTTCTTT
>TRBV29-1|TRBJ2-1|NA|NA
CSSPKGRSYNEQFF
TGCAGCTCCCCTAAGGGGAGGTCCTACAATGAGCAGTTCTTC
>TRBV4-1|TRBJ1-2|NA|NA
CASSQGTSGVLGYTF
TGCGCCAGCAGCCAAGGAACCTCGGGAGTATTAGGCTACACCTTC
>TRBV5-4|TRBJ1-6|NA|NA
CASSLASSSYNSPLHF
TGTGCCAGCAGCTTGGCTTCAAGCTCCTATAATTCCCCCCTCCACTTT
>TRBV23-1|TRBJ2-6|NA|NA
CASSGGLTQQSRANVLTF
TGCGCCAGCAGTGGAGGGCTTACGCAACAAAGTCGGGCCAACGTCCTGACTTTC
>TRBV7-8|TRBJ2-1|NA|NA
CASSLVWEDHHNEQFF
TGTGCCAGCAGCTTAGTGTGGGAGGACCACCACAATGAGCAGTTCTTC
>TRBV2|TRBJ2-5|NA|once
CASSEGPGEQETQYF
TGTGCCAGCAGTGAAGGGCCAGGGGAACAAGAGACCCAGTACTTC
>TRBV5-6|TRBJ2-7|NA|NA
CASSYRQRLYEQYF
TGTGCCAGCAGCTACAGACAGCGCCTCTACGAGCAGTACTTC
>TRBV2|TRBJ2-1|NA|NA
CASSDVVAAGYNEQFF
TGTGCCAGCAGTGATGTTGTAGCGGCTGGGTACAATGAGCAGTTCTTC
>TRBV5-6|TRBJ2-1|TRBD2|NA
CASSFGAGGPRDEQFF
TGTGCCAGCAGCTTTGGAGCGGGAGGGCCTCGGGATGAGCAGTTCTTC
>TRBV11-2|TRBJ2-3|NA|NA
CASSPSGDTQYF
TGTGCCAGCAGCCCGTCGGGGGATACGCAGTATTTT
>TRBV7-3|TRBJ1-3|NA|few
CASSLMAGAYSGNTIYF
TGTGCCAGCAGCTTAATGGCAGGGGCTTACTCTGGAAACACCATATATTTT